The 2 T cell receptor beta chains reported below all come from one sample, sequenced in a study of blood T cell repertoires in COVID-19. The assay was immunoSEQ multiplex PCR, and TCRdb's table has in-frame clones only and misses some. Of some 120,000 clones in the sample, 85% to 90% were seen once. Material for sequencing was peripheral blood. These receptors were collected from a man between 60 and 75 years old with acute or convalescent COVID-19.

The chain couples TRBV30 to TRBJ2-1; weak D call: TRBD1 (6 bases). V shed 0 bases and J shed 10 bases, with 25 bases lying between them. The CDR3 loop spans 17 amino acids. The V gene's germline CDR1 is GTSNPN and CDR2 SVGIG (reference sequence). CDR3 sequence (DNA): TGTGCCTGGAGTGTATGGGTCGCTTGGGGGACACCGGACGAGCAGTTCTTC. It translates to CAWSVWVAWGTPDEQFF.

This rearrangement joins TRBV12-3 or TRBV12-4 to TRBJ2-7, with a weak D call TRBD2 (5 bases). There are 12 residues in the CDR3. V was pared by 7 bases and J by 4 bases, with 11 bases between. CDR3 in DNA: TGTGCCAGCAACCTTGGGAGTTACGAGCAGTACTTC. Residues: CASNLGSYEQYF.